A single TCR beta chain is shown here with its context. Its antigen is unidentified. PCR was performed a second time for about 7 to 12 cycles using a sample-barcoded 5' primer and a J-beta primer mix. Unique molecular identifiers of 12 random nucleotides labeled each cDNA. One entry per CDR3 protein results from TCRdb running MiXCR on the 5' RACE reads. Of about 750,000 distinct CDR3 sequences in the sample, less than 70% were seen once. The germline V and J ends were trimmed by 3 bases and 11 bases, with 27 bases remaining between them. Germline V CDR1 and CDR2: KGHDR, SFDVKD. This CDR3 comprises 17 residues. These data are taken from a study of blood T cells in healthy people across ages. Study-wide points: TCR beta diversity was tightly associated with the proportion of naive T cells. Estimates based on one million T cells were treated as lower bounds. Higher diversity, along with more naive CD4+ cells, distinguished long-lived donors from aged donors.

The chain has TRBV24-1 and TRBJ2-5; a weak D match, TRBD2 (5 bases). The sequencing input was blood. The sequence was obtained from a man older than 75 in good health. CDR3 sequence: CATSDPSASQPRGEQYF. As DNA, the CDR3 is TGTGCCACCAGTGATCCGTCGGCTAGCCAGCCACGGGGTGAGCAGTACTTC.